This passage covers 32 T cell receptor beta chains from one sample sequenced in a study of cytomegalovirus exposure and HLA in healthy donors. TCRdb keeps only in-frame clones here, not all; method: immunoSEQ multiplex PCR. The sample includes 100,000 to 150,000 clones, almost 90% of them seen just once. The sequenced sample was PBMCs. These receptors were collected from a man aged 25 to 40 in good health and CMV-seronegative.

This clone was recorded only once. The V gene is TRBV6-1, the J gene TRBJ2-5; D unresolved. The V and J ends lost 0 bases and 3 bases respectively, with 5 bases between them. There are 13 residues in the CDR3. Per germline, CDR1 MNHNS and CDR2 SASEGT. This CDR3 is CASSEAPKETQYF. For the CDR3, the DNA is TGTGCCAGCAGTGAAGCGCCTAAAGAGACCCAGTACTTC.

This clone was observed a single time. The chain carries TRBV6-4 and TRBJ2-3; D is unclear. CDR3 size: 13 residues. V shed 5 bases and J shed 5 bases, with 11 bases lying between them. Germline V lookup: CDR1 MRHNA, CDR2 SNTAGT. CDR3 coding DNA: TGTGCCAGCAGTTTGATTTCGGGAGATACGCAGTATTTT. It encodes CASSLISGDTQYF.

This clone was counted a single time. V and J are TRBV5-1 and TRBJ2-1; D might be TRBD2 (5 bases). The CDR3 spans 15 residues. V lost 6 bases and J lost 7, with 20 bases in between. The germline V gene encodes CDR1 SGHRS and CDR2 YFSETQ. The CDR3 coding sequence is TGCGCCAGCACTGACCGGCTGGGAGTATTAAATGAGCAGTTCTTC. Translation: CASTDRLGVLNEQFF.

The chain couples TRBV9 to TRBJ2-1; 10 bases are a match to TRBD2. V gave up 7 bases and J gave up 4 bases; unmatched junction bases: 11. The germline gives CDR1 SGDLS, CDR2 YYNGEE. The CDR3 contains 16 residues. Here the CDR3 reads CASSTSGANTYNEQFF. CDR3 sequence (DNA): TGTGCCAGCTCAACTAGCGGGGCAAATACTTACAATGAGCAGTTCTTC.

Here the CDR3 DNA reads TGCGCCAGCAGCCAAGAAGGGACAGGGCAAGAGACCCAGTACTTC. Protein sequence: CASSQEGTGQETQYF. The rearrangement joins TRBV4-1 to TRBJ2-5; 9 bases align to TRBD1. The CDR3 has 15 amino acids. V shed 0 bases, J shed 2 bases, and the junction held 1 base outside the gene matches. CDR1 and CDR2 from the germline V gene are MGHRA and YSYEKL.

The CDR3 spells CASSFGGEAYEQYF. The CDR3 bases are TGTGCCAGCAGTTTTGGGGGGGAGGCCTACGAGCAGTACTTC. This chain uses TRBV27 with TRBJ2-7; TRBD2 agrees at 7 bases. Trimming cost V 3 bases and J 2 bases; bases outside gene matches: 4. This CDR3 comprises 14 residues. CDR1 and CDR2 (germline): MNHEY, SMNVEV (reference sequence).

The chain recombines TRBV6-5 with TRBJ1-4; 7 bases are shared with TRBD1. This CDR3 has 14 residues. The J segment lost 8 bases and the V segment lost 0 bases, leaving 3 bases of the junction unmatched. The germline V gene has CDR1 MNHEY and CDR2 SVGAGI. CDR3 in amino acids: CASSYSAGGEKLFF. The CDR3 DNA follows: TGTGCCAGCAGTTACTCGGCAGGGGGGGAAAAACTGTTTTTT.

DNA of the CDR3: TGTGCCAGCAGCCCGCCCCGGGGCGGGAGTCGTCCAGATACGCAGTATTTT. Protein sequence: CASSPPRGGSRPDTQYF. The gene calls are TRBV13 and TRBJ2-3, with 7 bases lining up with TRBD2. The CDR3 length is 17 residues. Germline loops: CDR1 PRHDT, CDR2 FYEKMQ (reference sequence). Trimming cost V 5 bases and J 4 bases; bases outside gene matches: 15.

J is TRBJ2-1 and V is TRBV7-3; D may be TRBD2 (6 bases). The CDR3 is made up of 14 amino acids. The germline V and J ends were trimmed by 5 bases and 3 bases, with 11 bases remaining between them. Germline V CDR1 and CDR2: SGHTA, FQGTGA. CDR3 nucleotides: TGTGCCAGCAGCCCGGAGACTAGCTACAATGAGCAGTTCTTC. It translates to CASSPETSYNEQFF.

V is TRBV5-1 and J is TRBJ2-5; D may be TRBD2 (5 bases). Germline CDR1 reads SGHRS; CDR2 reads YFSETQ. V lost 3 bases, J lost 5 bases, and 26 bases lay in between. The CDR3 loop spans 18 amino acids. The DNA for the CDR3 is TGCGCCAGCAGCTCCACCCCGGGTGGCGGGCGCAGAGTGGAGACCCAGTACTTC. It is translated as CASSSTPGGGRRVETQYF.

This chain links TRBV7-9 with TRBJ1-2; tentatively, D is TRBD1 (6 bases). This CDR3 is 16 amino acids long. V lost 1 base to trimming and J lost 6 bases, with 18 bases between them. CDR1 SEHNR and CDR2 FQNEAQ come from the germline V gene (reference sequence). CDR3 sequence: CASSLGLQGKIHGYTF. Written as DNA, the CDR3 is TGTGCCAGCAGCTTAGGTTTGCAGGGGAAGATACATGGCTACACCTTC.

Comments on this clone: This same CDR3 is encoded by further DNA sequences in the sample. The chain recombines TRBV9 with TRBJ2-3, with 7 nucleotides matching TRBD2. Germline trimming cut 0 bases from V and 3 bases from J; bases unmatched to any gene: 4. CDR1 is SGDLS and CDR2 is YYNGEE in the germline V gene. The CDR3 length is 15 residues. As DNA, the CDR3 is TGTGCCAGCAGCGTAGTGGCGGGAGTAACAGATACGCAGTATTTT. This translates into CASSVVAGVTDTQYF.

The gene calls are TRBV9 and TRBJ2-5; 10 bases are shared with TRBD2. Germline V gene data show CDR1 as SGDLS and CDR2 as YYNGEE. The trim removed 0 bases at V and 5 bases at J, leaving 7 bases unmatched. This CDR3 is built from 16 residues. CDR3 loop: CASSVGSGRPAETQYF. CDR3 coding DNA: TGTGCCAGCAGCGTAGGTAGCGGGAGGCCGGCCGAGACCCAGTACTTC.

This CDR3 is CASQGGYQPQHF. The CDR3 DNA follows: TGTGCCAGCCAGGGAGGGTATCAGCCCCAGCATTTT. The chain is built from TRBV19 and TRBJ1-5, with D maybe TRBD1 (5 bases). The germline V gene encodes CDR1 LNHDA and CDR2 SQIVND (reference sequence). This CDR3 contains 12 residues. V was clipped by 9 bases and J by 5 bases, with 11 bases between them.

This chain joins TRBV7-3 and TRBJ2-3, with 7 nucleotides matching TRBD2. Germline trimming cut 5 bases from V and 11 bases from J; bases unmatched to any gene: 16. Per the germline V gene, CDR1 is SGHTA and CDR2 is FQGTGA. This CDR3 spans 15 amino acids. CDR3 nucleotide sequence: TGTGCCAGCAGCACAGCGGGACCCCGCGATTTTATGCAGTATTTT. Amino acids: CASSTAGPRDFMQYF. The full variable domain, with the rest looked up from reference TRBV7-3 and TRBJ2-3, is GAGVSQTPSNKVTEKGKYVELRCDPISGHTALYWYRQSLGQGPEFLIYFQGTGAADDSGLPNDRFFAVRPEGSVSTLKIQRTERGDSAVYLCASSTAGPRDFMQYFGPGTRLTVL.

This chain connects TRBV19 to TRBJ2-7; a weak D match, TRBD2 (5 bases). Per the germline V gene, CDR1 is LNHDA and CDR2 is SQIVND (reference sequence). The germline V and J ends were trimmed by 5 bases and 2 bases, with 10 bases remaining between them. This CDR3 spans 13 amino acids. DNA for the CDR3: TGTGCCAGTAGTGAGGGCCCGACCTACGAGCAGTACTTC. It specifies CASSEGPTYEQYF.

This chain links TRBV5-6 with TRBJ2-7; 9 bases line up with TRBD1. V lost 9 bases, J lost 5 bases, and 15 bases stayed unmatched. The CDR3 runs to 15 residues. Germline CDR1 SGHDT, CDR2 YYEEEE. CDR3 protein: CATEVGQGIYHEQYF. CDR3 bases: TGTGCCACCGAAGTAGGACAGGGGATTTACCACGAGCAGTACTTC.

This chain links TRBV28 with TRBJ1-2, with D tentatively TRBD1 (5 bases). The CDR3 consists of 11 residues. V shed 11 bases and J shed 4 bases, with 11 bases lying between them. Germline V gene sequence: CDR1 MDHEN, CDR2 SYDVKM. As DNA, the CDR3 is TGTGCCCAGGGCGGACCCTATGGCTACACCTTC. Translation gives CAQGGPYGYTF.

This chain links TRBV5-1 with TRBJ2-1; D remains ambiguous. V lost 3 bases and J lost 4, with 11 bases in between. Germline V lookup: CDR1 SGHRS, CDR2 YFSETQ. The CDR3 consists of 14 residues. The CDR3 region has the DNA TGCGCCAGCAGCTCCGAACCGCGTTACAATGAGCAGTTCTTC. Its translation is CASSSEPRYNEQFF.

V and J are TRBV19 and TRBJ2-1, with D perhaps TRBD2 (5 bases). Germline V gives CDR1 LNHDA, CDR2 SQIVND (reference sequence). This CDR3 has 13 amino acids. V was cut by 2 bases and J by 4 bases, with 6 bases left in between. The CDR3 protein is CASSITRYNEQFF. In nucleotides, the CDR3 is TGTGCCAGTAGTATAACTAGATACAATGAGCAGTTCTTC.

The table lists this clone with a few counts. This chain joins TRBV14 and TRBJ2-7; a weak D match, TRBD2 (6 bases). V lost 5 bases and J 2 bases, leaving 16 bases between the germline ends. CDR3 size: 15 residues. In germline, CDR1 is SGHDN, CDR2 FVKESK. The DNA of the CDR3 is TGTGCCAGCAGCATAGGCGGGACGGCAACCTACGAGCAGTACTTC. Its protein is CASSIGGTATYEQYF. Full variable domain (missing parts from reference TRBV14 and TRBJ2-7): EAGVTQFPSHSVIEKGQTVTLRCDPISGHDNLYWYRRVMGKEIKFLLHFVKESKQDESGMPNNRFLAERTGGTYSTLKVQPAELEDSGVYFCASSIGGTATYEQYFGPGTRLTVT.

This sequence joins TRBV7-2 and TRBJ2-7, with TRBD2 matching over 10 bases. V lost 4 bases to trimming and J lost 12 bases; unmatched junction nucleotides: 18. This CDR3 has 16 amino acids. Germline loops: CDR1 SGHTA, CDR2 FQGNSA. CDR3 nucleotides: TGTGCCAGCAGCTCCTCCAGACTAGCGGGCACGCCGAACCCGTACTTC. The encoded protein is CASSSSRLAGTPNPYF.

The sample holds a few counts of this clone. The chain has TRBV4-1 and TRBJ1-2; TRBD1 agrees at 7 bases. Looked up from germline, CDR1 is MGHRA and CDR2 is YSYEKL. V dropped 2 bases and J dropped 7; count of bases not matched to a gene: 4. This CDR3 has 13 amino acids. CDR3 region: CASSQRQGVGYTF. In nucleotides, the CDR3 is TGCGCCAGCAGCCAAAGACAGGGAGTTGGCTACACCTTC.

The V call is TRBV9, the J call TRBJ1-1; the match to TRBD1 covers 11 bases. Germline CDR1 reads SGDLS; CDR2 reads YYNGEE. The CDR3 runs 17 residues. V trimming: 2 bases; J trimming: 1 base; junction bases outside the gene matches: 7. The CDR3 coding sequence is TGTGCCAGCAGCGTTGGGACAGGGGGTATGAGGAACACTGAAGCTTTCTTT. It encodes CASSVGTGGMRNTEAFF.

This rearrangement joins TRBV30 to TRBJ2-3, with TRBD2 identical over 9 bases. With 0 bases clipped from V and 0 bases from J, the junction kept 7 bases outside the gene matches. The CDR3 length is 17 residues. Per the germline V gene, CDR1 is GTSNPN and CDR2 is SVGIG (reference sequence). Here the CDR3 DNA reads TGTGCCTGGAGTGTACTTGGCGGGAGGGTTAGCACAGATACGCAGTATTTT. This gives the protein CAWSVLGGRVSTDTQYF.

The chain combines TRBV25-1 with TRBJ1-3, with TRBD1 identical over 8 bases. This CDR3 contains 14 residues. V dropped 2 bases and J dropped 5; count of bases not matched to a gene: 2. CDR1 MGHDK and CDR2 SYGVNS come from the germline V gene. The CDR3 DNA sequence: TGTGCCAGCAGTGAAGACAGGGGCCGAAACACCATATATTTT. Protein: CASSEDRGRNTIYF.

The chain links TRBV7-6 to TRBJ2-6; 9 nucleotides align to TRBD1. Germline V CDR1 and CDR2: SGHVS, FNYEAQ. V trimming: 2 bases; J trimming: 4 bases; junction bases outside the gene matches: 6. The CDR3 covers 17 residues. The CDR3 here is CASSLRTGVAGANVLTF. The CDR3 nucleotides read TGTGCCAGCAGCTTAAGGACAGGGGTTGCAGGGGCCAACGTCCTGACTTTC. Filled out from reference TRBV7-6 and TRBJ2-6, the complete variable domain reads GAGVSQSPRYKVTKRGQDVALRCDPISGHVSLYWYRQALGQGPEFLTYFNYEAQQDKSGLPNDRFSAERPEGSISTLTIQRTEQRDSAMYRCASSLRTGVAGANVLTFGAGSRLTVL.

CDR3 sequence (DNA): TGTGCCAGCAGCTTGTTTCCAGGGGACAATGAAAAACTGTTTTTT. It is translated as CASSLFPGDNEKLFF. The rearrangement uses TRBV5-5 and TRBJ1-4; tentatively, D is TRBD1 (6 bases). V was cut by 1 base and J by 5 bases, with 12 bases left in between. The germline gives CDR1 SGHKS, CDR2 YYEKEE (reference sequence). The CDR3 spans 15 residues.

The gene calls are TRBV5-6 and TRBJ2-3; D is perhaps TRBD1 (6 bases). This CDR3 is built from 16 residues. Trimming left V 0 bases short and J 2 bases short, with 13 bases between. Germline-derived CDR1 and CDR2 are SGHDT and YYEEEE. CDR3 sequence reads: CASSLGATGYTDTQYF. CDR3 sequence (DNA): TGTGCCAGCAGCTTGGGTGCGACAGGCTACACAGATACGCAGTATTTT.

This rearrangement joins TRBV30 to TRBJ1-3; 7 bases are a match to TRBD1. The germline V gene encodes CDR1 GTSNPN and CDR2 SVGIG (reference sequence). Unmatched junction bases numbered 4, after V lost 5 bases and J lost 0 bases. CDR3 length: 14 residues. The CDR3 here is CAWGQDSSGNTIYF. The CDR3 bases are TGTGCCTGGGGACAGGACAGCTCTGGAAACACCATATATTTT.

This rearrangement joins TRBV14 to TRBJ2-7; no reliable D call. This CDR3 has 15 amino acids. CDR1 SGHDN and CDR2 FVKESK come from the germline V gene. V was clipped by 4 bases and J by 0 bases, with 13 bases between them. The CDR3 is CASSRSGAGSYEQYF. The CDR3 DNA is TGTGCCAGCAGCCGCTCGGGTGCCGGCTCCTACGAGCAGTACTTC. Using reference TRBV14 and TRBJ2-7 for the parts outside the CDR3, the full variable domain is EAGVTQFPSHSVIEKGQTVTLRCDPISGHDNLYWYRRVMGKEIKFLLHFVKESKQDESGMPNNRFLAERTGGTYSTLKVQPAELEDSGVYFCASSRSGAGSYEQYFGPGTRLTVT.

The gene calls are TRBV9 and TRBJ2-1; 7 nucleotides agree with TRBD2. The CDR3 covers 14 residues. In germline, CDR1 is SGDLS, CDR2 YYNGEE. J lost 10 bases, V lost 0 bases, and 7 bases had no gene match. For the CDR3, the DNA is TGTGCCAGCAGCGTAGGCCTGACTAGCCTAGAGCAGTTCTTC. It is translated as CASSVGLTSLEQFF.